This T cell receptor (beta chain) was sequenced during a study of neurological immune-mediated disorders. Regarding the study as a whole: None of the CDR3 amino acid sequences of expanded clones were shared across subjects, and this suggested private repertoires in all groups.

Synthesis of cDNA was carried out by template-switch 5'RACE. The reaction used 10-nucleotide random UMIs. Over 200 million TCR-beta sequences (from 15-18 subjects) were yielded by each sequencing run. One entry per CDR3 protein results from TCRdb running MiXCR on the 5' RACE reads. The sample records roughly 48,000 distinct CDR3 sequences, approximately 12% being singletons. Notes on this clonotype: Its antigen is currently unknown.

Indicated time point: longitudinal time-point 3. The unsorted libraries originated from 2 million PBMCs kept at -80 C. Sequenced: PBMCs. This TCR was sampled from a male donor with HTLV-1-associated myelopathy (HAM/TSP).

CDR3 coding DNA: TGCAGCGTATGGGTCGGGCCGAACACTGAAGCTTTCTTT. This encodes CSVWVGPNTEAFF. The J gene is TRBJ1-1, the V gene TRBV29-1; the D is unclear. Trimming left V 6 bases short and J 1 base short, with 12 bases between. CDR1 and CDR2 from the germline V gene are SQVTM and ANQGSEA. The CDR3 is made up of 13 amino acids.